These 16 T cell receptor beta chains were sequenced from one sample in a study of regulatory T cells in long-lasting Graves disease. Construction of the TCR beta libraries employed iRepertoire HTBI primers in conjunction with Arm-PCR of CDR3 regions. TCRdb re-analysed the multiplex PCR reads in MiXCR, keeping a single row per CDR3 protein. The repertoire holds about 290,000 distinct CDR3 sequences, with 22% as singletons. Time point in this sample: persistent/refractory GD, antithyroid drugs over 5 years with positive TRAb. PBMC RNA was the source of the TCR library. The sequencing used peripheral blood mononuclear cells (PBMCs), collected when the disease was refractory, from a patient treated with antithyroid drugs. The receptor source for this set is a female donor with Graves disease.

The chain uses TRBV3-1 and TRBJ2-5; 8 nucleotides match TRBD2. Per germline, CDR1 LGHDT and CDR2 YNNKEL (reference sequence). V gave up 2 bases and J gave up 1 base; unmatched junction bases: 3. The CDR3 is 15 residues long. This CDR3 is CASSQRGLGQETQYF. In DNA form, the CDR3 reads TGTGCCAGCAGCCAAAGGGGACTAGGCCAAGAGACCCAGTACTTC.

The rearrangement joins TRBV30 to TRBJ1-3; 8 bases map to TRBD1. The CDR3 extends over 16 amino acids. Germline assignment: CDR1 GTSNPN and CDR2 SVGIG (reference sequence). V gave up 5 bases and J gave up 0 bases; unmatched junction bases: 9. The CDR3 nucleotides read TGTGCCTGGGGATATCGGGACAGGTTCTCTGGAAACACCATATATTTT. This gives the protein CAWGYRDRFSGNTIYF.

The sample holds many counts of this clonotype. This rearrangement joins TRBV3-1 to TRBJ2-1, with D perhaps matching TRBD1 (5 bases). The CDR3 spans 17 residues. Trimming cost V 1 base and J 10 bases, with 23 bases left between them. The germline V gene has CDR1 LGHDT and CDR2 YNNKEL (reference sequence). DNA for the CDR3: TGTGCCAGCAGCCAAGGTCTGTGGGCAGATCTGGGGCAGGAGCAGTTCTTC. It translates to CASSQGLWADLGQEQFF.

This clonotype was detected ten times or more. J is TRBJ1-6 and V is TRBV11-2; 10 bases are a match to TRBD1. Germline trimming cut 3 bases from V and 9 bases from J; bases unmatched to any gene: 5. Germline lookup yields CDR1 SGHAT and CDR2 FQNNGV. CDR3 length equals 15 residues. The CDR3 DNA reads TGTGCCAGCAGCTTGGGACAGGGGACGGGTTCACCCCTCCACTTT. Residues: CASSLGQGTGSPLHF.

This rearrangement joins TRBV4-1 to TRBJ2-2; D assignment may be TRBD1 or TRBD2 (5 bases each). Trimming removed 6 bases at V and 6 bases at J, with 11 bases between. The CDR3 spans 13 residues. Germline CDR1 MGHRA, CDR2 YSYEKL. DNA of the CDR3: TGCGCCAGCAGTCCCGTGGGGGCCGGGGAGCTGTTTTTT. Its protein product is CASSPVGAGELFF.

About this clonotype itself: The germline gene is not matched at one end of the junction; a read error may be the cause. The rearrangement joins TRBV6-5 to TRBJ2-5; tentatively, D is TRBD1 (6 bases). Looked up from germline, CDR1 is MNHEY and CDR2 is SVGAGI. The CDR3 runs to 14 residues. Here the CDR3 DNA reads TGTACCAGCAGTTACTTGGGGGCGCGGGAGACCCAGTACTTC. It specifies CTSSYLGARETQYF.

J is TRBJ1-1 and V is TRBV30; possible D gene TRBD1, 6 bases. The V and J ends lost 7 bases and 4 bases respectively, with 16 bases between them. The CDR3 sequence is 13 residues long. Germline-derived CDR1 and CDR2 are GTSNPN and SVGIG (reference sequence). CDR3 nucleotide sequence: TGTGCCTCGTCACTTCACAGGGCCACTGAAGCTTTCTTT. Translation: CASSLHRATEAFF.

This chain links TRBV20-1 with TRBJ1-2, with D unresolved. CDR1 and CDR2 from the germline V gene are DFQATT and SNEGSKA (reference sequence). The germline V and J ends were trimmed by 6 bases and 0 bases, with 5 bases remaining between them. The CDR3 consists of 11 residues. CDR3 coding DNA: TGCAGTGCGGATTCTAACTATGGCTACACCTTC. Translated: CSADSNYGYTF.

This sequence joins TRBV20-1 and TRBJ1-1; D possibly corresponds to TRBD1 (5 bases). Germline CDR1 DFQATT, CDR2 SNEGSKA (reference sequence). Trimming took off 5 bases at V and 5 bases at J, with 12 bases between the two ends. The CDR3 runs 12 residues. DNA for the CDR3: TGCAGTGCTTCCCCGGGGGAGACTGAAGCTTTCTTT. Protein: CSASPGETEAFF.

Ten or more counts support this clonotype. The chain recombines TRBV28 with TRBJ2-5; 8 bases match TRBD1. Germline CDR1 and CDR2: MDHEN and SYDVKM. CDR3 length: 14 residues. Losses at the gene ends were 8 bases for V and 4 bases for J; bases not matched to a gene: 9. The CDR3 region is CASFGTGRSETQYF. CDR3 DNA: TGTGCCAGCTTCGGGACAGGACGTTCAGAGACCCAGTACTTC.

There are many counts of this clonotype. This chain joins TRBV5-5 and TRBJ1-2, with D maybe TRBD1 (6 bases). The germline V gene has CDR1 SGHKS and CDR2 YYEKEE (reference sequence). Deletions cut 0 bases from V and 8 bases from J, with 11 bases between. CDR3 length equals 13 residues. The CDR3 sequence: CASSLAGAGGYTF. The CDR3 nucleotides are TGTGCCAGCAGCTTGGCGGGGGCTGGCGGCTACACCTTC.

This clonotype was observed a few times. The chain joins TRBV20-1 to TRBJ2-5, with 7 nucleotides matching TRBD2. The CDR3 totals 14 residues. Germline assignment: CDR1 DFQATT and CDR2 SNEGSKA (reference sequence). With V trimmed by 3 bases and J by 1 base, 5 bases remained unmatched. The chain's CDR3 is CSARSASGQETQYF. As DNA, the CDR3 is TGCAGTGCTAGGTCGGCTAGCGGCCAAGAGACCCAGTACTTC.

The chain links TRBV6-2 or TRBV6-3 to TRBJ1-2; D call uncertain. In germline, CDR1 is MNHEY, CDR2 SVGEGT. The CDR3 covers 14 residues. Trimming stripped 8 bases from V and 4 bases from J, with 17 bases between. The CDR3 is CASSSDPRFYGYTF. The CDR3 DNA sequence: TGTGCCAGCTCCTCGGACCCCCGTTTCTATGGCTACACCTTC.

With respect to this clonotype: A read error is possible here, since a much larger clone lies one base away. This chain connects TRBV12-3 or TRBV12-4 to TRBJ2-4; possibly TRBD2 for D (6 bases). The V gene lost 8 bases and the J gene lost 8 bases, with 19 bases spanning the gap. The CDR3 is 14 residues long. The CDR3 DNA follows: TGTGCCAGCGCTGACCTTGGCTGGGGGGACATTCAGTACTTC. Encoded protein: CASADLGWGDIQYF.

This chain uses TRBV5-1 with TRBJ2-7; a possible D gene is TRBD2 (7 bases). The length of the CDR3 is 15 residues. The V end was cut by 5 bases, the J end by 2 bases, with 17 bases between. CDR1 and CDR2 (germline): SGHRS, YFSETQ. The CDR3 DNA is TGCGCCAGCAGGTGGGGAGGGGGAGAAGCCTACGAGCAGTACTTC. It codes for CASRWGGGEAYEQYF. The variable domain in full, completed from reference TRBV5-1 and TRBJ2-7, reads KAGVTQTPRYLIKTRGQQVTLSCSPISGHRSVSWYQQTPGQGLQFLFEYFSETQRNKGNFPGRFSGRQFSNSRSEMNVSTLELGDSALYLCASRWGGGEAYEQYFGPGTRLTVT.

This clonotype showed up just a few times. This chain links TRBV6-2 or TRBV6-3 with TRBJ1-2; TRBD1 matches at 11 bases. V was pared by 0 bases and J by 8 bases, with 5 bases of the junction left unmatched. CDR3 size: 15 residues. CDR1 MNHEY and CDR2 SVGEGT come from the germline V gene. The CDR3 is CASSYSRTGGKGYTF. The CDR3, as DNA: TGTGCCAGCAGTTACTCGCGGACAGGGGGCAAGGGCTACACCTTC.